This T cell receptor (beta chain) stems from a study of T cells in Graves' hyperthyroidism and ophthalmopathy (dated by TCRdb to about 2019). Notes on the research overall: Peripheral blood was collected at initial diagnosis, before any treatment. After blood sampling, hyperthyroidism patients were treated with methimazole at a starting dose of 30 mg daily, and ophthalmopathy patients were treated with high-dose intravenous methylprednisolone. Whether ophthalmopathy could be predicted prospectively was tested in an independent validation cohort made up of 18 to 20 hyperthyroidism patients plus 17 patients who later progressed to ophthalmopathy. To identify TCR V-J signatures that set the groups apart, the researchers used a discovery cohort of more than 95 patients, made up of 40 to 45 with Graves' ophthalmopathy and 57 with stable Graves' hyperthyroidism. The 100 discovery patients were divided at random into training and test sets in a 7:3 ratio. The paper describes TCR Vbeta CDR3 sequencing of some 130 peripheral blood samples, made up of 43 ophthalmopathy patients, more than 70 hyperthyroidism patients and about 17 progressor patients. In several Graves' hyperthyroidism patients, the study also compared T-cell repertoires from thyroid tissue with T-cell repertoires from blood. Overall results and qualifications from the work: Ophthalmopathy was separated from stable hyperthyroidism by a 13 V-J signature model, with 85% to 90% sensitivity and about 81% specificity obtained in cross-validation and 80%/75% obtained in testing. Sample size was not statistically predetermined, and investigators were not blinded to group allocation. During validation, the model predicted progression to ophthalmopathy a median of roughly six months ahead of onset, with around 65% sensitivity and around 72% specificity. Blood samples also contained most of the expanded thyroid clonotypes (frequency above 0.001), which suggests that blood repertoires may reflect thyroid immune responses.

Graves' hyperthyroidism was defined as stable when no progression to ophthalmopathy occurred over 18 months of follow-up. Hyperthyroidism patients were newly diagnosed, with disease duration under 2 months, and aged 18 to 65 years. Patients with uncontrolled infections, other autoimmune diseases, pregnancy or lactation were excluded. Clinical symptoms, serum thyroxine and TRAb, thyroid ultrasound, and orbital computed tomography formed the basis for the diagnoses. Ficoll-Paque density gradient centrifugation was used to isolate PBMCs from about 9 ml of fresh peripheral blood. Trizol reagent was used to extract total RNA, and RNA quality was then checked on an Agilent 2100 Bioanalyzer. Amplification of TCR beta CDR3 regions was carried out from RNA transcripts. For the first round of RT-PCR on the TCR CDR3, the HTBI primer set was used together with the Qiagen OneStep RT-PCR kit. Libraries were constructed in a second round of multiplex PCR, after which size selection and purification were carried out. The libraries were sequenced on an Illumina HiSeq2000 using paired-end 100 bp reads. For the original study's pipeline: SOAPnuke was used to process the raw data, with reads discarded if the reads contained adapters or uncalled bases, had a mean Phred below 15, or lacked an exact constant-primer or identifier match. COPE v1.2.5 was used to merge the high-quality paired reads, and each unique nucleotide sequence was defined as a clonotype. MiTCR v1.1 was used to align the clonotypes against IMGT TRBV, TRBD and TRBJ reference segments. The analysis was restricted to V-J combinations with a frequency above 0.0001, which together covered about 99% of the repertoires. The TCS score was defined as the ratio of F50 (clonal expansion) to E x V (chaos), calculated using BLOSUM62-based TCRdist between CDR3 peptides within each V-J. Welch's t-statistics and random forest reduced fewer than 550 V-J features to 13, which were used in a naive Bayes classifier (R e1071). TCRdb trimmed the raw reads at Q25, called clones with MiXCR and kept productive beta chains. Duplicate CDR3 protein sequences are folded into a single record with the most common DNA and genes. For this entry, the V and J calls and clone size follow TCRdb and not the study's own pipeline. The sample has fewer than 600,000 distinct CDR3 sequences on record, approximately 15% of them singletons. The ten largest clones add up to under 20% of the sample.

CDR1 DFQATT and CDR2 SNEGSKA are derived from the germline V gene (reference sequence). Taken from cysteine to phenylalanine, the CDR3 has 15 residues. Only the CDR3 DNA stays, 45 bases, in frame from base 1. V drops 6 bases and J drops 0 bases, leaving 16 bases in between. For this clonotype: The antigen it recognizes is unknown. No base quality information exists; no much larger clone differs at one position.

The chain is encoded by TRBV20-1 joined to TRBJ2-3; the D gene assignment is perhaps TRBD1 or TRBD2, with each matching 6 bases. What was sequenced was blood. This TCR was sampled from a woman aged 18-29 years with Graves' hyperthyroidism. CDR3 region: CSAGGTGASTDTQYF. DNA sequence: TGCAGTGCAGGGGGGACGGGGGCTAGCACAGATACGCAGTATTTT.